The 17 T cell receptor beta chains presented below share a single source sample, sequenced in a study of blood T cell repertoires in COVID-19. Profiling relied on immunoSEQ multiplex PCR, and the TCRdb table lists in-frame clones only, not all of them. There are some 250,000 clones in the sample; approximately 84% occur only once, and less than 4% lies in the top ten. Sequencing was done on a sample of peripheral blood. Every receptor here comes from a woman in her 30s who had recovered from COVID-19.

This rearrangement joins TRBV3-1 (or the pseudogene TRBV3-2) to TRBJ2-7; 9 bases line up with TRBD1. Germline CDR1 and CDR2: LGHDT and YNNKEL (reference sequence). V was pared by 1 base and J by 3 bases, with 4 bases of the junction left unmatched. The CDR3 is 15 residues long. CDR3 nucleotide sequence: TGTGCCAGCAGCCAAGGGGGACAGGGCTACTACGAGCAGTACTTC. It specifies CASSQGGQGYYEQYF.

The rearrangement links TRBV7-2 to TRBJ1-2; D call uncertain. Germline lookup yields CDR1 SGHTA and CDR2 FQGNSA. V dropped 3 bases and J dropped 4 bases, with 9 bases sitting between them. The CDR3 length is 13 residues. The CDR3 coding sequence is TGTGCCAGCAGCTTTGAGGGCGGCTATGGCTACACCTTC. This codes for CASSFEGGYGYTF.

This clone showed up just a few times. The chain carries TRBV2 and TRBJ2-7; 9 bases agree with TRBD1. CDR3 length: 13 residues. J lost 9 bases, V lost 3 bases, and 6 bases had no gene match. In germline, CDR1 is SNHLY, CDR2 FYNNEI. The CDR3 sequence: CASSEETGGGQYF. The CDR3 DNA sequence: TGTGCCAGCAGTGAGGAGACAGGGGGTGGGCAGTACTTC.

This chain links TRBV3-1 (or the pseudogene TRBV3-2) with TRBJ1-2; 9 bases are a match to TRBD1. Germline V CDR1 and CDR2: LGHDT, YNNKEL (reference sequence). V shed 4 bases and J 6 bases; nucleotides not matched to a gene: 6. CDR3 length: 14 amino acids. The CDR3 loop is CASSRPGQGHGYTF. The DNA for the CDR3 is TGTGCCAGCAGCCGACCGGGACAGGGCCATGGCTACACCTTC.

This clone was found a few times. Within the sample, other DNA sequences also encode this same CDR3. This rearrangement joins TRBV7-2 to TRBJ2-7, with 7 nucleotides matching TRBD1. The CDR3 has 14 amino acids. V dropped 4 bases and J dropped 1; count of bases not matched to a gene: 4. Germline V CDR1 and CDR2: SGHTA, FQGNSA. In nucleotides, the CDR3 is TGTGCCAGCAGCTCCGACAGGGTGTCCTACGAGCAGTACTTC. It specifies CASSSDRVSYEQYF.

CDR3 nucleotides: TGTGCCAGCAGTCCTGGCGGGAGCGCCCCCTACGAGCAGTACTTC. It translates to CASSPGGSAPYEQYF. The V and J genes are TRBV3-1 (or the pseudogene TRBV3-2) and TRBJ2-7; 7 bases align to TRBD2. J lost 2 bases, V lost 6 bases, and 10 bases had no gene match. The CDR3 has 15 amino acids. Germline V CDR1 and CDR2: LGHDT, YNNKEL (reference sequence).

The chain has TRBV5-1 and TRBJ2-3; 9 positions match TRBD2. The CDR3 sequence is 16 residues long. From germline, CDR1 is SGHRS and CDR2 YFSETQ. Trimming removed 1 base from V and 1 base from J; junction bases left unmatched: 4. Here the CDR3 DNA reads TGCGCCAGCAGCTTGTTAGCGGGGGATCGCACAGATACGCAGTATTTT. Protein: CASSLLAGDRTDTQYF.

This sequence joins TRBV6-2 or TRBV6-3 and TRBJ1-1; D ambiguous. This CDR3 contains 15 residues. The V end lost 4 bases, the J end lost 4 bases, and 16 bases lay between the germline ends. Germline-derived CDR1 and CDR2 are MNHEY and SVGEGT. CDR3 residues: CASSFQRLSGTEAFF. The DNA of the CDR3 is TGTGCCAGCAGTTTTCAACGGCTATCGGGCACTGAAGCTTTCTTT.

This chain joins TRBV3-1 (or the pseudogene TRBV3-2) and TRBJ2-1; TRBD2 agrees at 8 bases. The CDR3 spans 17 residues. The V and J ends lost 1 base and 5 bases, in that order; junction bases with no gene match: 10. Looked up from germline, CDR1 is LGHDT and CDR2 is YNNKEL (reference sequence). CDR3 residues: CASSQADTSGTHNEQFF. The CDR3 nucleotides read TGTGCCAGCAGCCAAGCTGACACTAGCGGAACACACAATGAGCAGTTCTTC.

V and J are TRBV19 and TRBJ1-5, with D maybe TRBD1 (5 bases). This CDR3 region has 12 residues. Trimming removed 9 bases from V and 3 bases from J, with 9 bases in between. CDR1 LNHDA and CDR2 SQIVND come from the germline V gene (reference sequence). Here the CDR3 reads CASGGFNQPQHF. In nucleotides, the CDR3 is TGTGCCAGCGGGGGATTCAATCAGCCCCAGCATTTT.

V gene TRBV18 combines with J gene TRBJ2-4; 13 bases align to TRBD2. V was pared by 4 bases and J by 15 bases, with 9 bases of the junction left unmatched. This CDR3 spans 14 amino acids. Looked up from germline, CDR1 is KGHSH and CDR2 is LQKENI. CDR3 nucleotides: TGTGCCAGCTCACAGGGACTAGCGGGGCCCACGGGGTACTTC. Protein product: CASSQGLAGPTGYF.

Turning to this clone: Mismatch with germline at one junction end may stem from a read error. The J gene is TRBJ1-2, the V gene TRBV6-5, with TRBD1 matching 11 bases. The CDR3 loop spans 15 amino acids. CDR1 is MNHEY and CDR2 is SVGAGI in the germline V gene. CDR3 residues: CASTRDRGGNYGHTF. Here the CDR3 DNA reads TGTGCCAGCACCAGGGACAGGGGGGGAAACTATGGCCACACCTTC.

This chain links TRBV9 with TRBJ2-3; no reliable D call. Looked up from germline, CDR1 is SGDLS and CDR2 is YYNGEE. With 4 bases removed from V and 2 bases from J, the gap between germline ends came to 11 bases. The CDR3 covers 14 residues. Here the CDR3 reads CASSRTGSTDTQYF. CDR3 coding DNA: TGTGCCAGCAGCAGAACCGGGTCCACAGATACGCAGTATTTT. The complete variable domain, with remaining parts taken from reference TRBV9 and TRBJ2-3, reads DSGVTQTPKHLITATGQRVTLRCSPRSGDLSVYWYQQSLDQGLQFLIQYYNGEERAKGNILERFSAQQFPDLHSELNLSSLELGDSALYFCASSRTGSTDTQYFGPGTRLTVL.

In its sample, this clone was seen once. The genes are TRBV19 and TRBJ1-2; 7 bases map to TRBD1. The CDR3 is made up of 12 amino acids. The junction had 2 bases not matched to a gene; V was cut back by 6 bases and J by 4 bases. Germline CDR1 is LNHDA and CDR2 is SQIVND (reference sequence). CDR3 sequence reads: CASRTGFYGYTF. The CDR3 DNA sequence: TGTGCCAGTAGGACAGGGTTCTATGGCTACACCTTC.

The rearrangement uses TRBV2 and TRBJ1-6; the D gene is possibly TRBD1 (6 bases). V was trimmed by 7 bases and J by 9 bases, leaving 16 bases between them. CDR3 length: 14 residues. The germline CDR1 and CDR2 sequences are SNHLY and FYNNEI. Here the CDR3 DNA reads TGTGCCAGCAACTTACAGGGCGCGGGTTCACCCCTCCACTTT. Translated: CASNLQGAGSPLHF.

The J gene is TRBJ2-3, the V gene TRBV4-2, with D tentatively TRBD2 (6 bases). Trimming took off 4 bases at V and 5 bases at J, with 16 bases between the two ends. Germline CDR1 reads LGHNA; CDR2 reads YNFKEQ. The CDR3 is 15 amino acids. CDR3 DNA: TGTGCCAGCAGCCCCGCGGGGTTGCCGGGAGATACGCAGTATTTT. Translating it yields CASSPAGLPGDTQYF.

The chain carries TRBV2 and TRBJ2-5; 9 bases match TRBD1. The CDR3 covers 13 residues. With V trimmed by 8 bases and J by 4 bases, 5 bases remained unmatched. Germline V gives CDR1 SNHLY, CDR2 FYNNEI. CDR3 DNA sequence: TGTGCCAGCTTCGGACAGGGGCTAGAGACCCAGTACTTC. Its translation is CASFGQGLETQYF.